Below, 24 T cell receptor beta chains from the same sample are listed, as sequenced in a study of blood T cell repertoires in COVID-19. Clones were sequenced by immunoSEQ multiplex PCR, and TCRdb holds only the in-frame ones, with some missing. Found here are about 49,000 clones, roughly 90% of them singletons; the top ten hold 10% to 15%. Sequencing input: peripheral blood. These receptors were collected from a man of 80 years or more with acute or convalescent COVID-19.

The chain carries TRBV5-5 and TRBJ2-5; D not resolved. The CDR3 consists of 14 residues. Trimming stripped 4 bases from V and 6 bases from J, with 16 bases between. Germline V gene sequence: CDR1 SGHKS, CDR2 YYEKEE (reference sequence). The CDR3 is CASSIEGAAKTQYF. Written as DNA, the CDR3 is TGTGCCAGCAGCATTGAAGGAGCAGCGAAGACCCAGTACTTC.

This clone has more than one count but fewer than ten. The chain employs TRBV11-2 and TRBJ1-3; 9 positions match TRBD1. J gave up 4 bases and V 3 bases, and 1 base lay outside the gene matches. Germline V gene sequence: CDR1 SGHAT, CDR2 FQNNGV. This CDR3 is built from 14 residues. Written as DNA, the CDR3 is TGTGCCAGCAGCTTTGGACAGGGGGGAAACACCATATATTTT. Its translation is CASSFGQGGNTIYF.

By share, this clone ranks as medium-sized. V is TRBV7-9 and J is TRBJ1-1; D is unclear. Germline V lookup: CDR1 SEHNR, CDR2 FQNEAQ (reference sequence). This CDR3 comprises 12 residues. V was trimmed by 5 bases and J by 0 bases, leaving 4 bases between them. The CDR3 nucleotides read TGTGCCAGCAGCCAGATGAACACTGAAGCTTTCTTT. Its translation: CASSQMNTEAFF.

The V and J genes are TRBV7-3 and TRBJ2-1, with TRBD2 matching 11 bases. Trimming at V came to 3 bases and at J to 10 bases, leaving 2 bases not matched to a gene. CDR1 SGHTA and CDR2 FQGTGA come from the germline V gene. CDR3 size: 13 residues. CDR3 nucleotides: TGTGCCAGCAGCTTCACTAGCGGGAGAGAGCAGTTCTTC. Translating it yields CASSFTSGREQFF. Together with reference TRBV7-3 and TRBJ2-1, the CDR3 gives the full variable domain: GAGVSQTPSNKVTEKGKYVELRCDPISGHTALYWYRQSLGQGPEFLIYFQGTGAADDSGLPNDRFFAVRPEGSVSTLKIQRTERGDSAVYLCASSFTSGREQFFGPGTRLTVL.

J is TRBJ1-6 and V is TRBV4-1; maybe TRBD1 (5 bases). The CDR3 loop spans 14 amino acids. The V end was cut by 6 bases, the J end by 3 bases, with 9 bases between. Looked up from germline, CDR1 is MGHRA and CDR2 is YSYEKL. CDR3 sequence reads: CASRSGIYNSPLHF. CDR3 nucleotides: TGCGCCAGCAGGTCAGGGATCTATAATTCACCCCTCCACTTT.

V is TRBV18 and J is TRBJ1-2; TRBD1 agrees at 9 bases. The CDR3 consists of 15 residues. CDR1 and CDR2 (germline): KGHSH, LQKENI. V lost 4 bases, J lost 5 bases, and 8 bases stayed unmatched. CDR3 loop: CASSLSDRGSYGYTF. The CDR3 DNA reads TGTGCCAGCTCACTGTCGGACAGGGGCTCATATGGCTACACCTTC.

The chain employs TRBV3-1 (or the pseudogene TRBV3-2) and TRBJ2-7; possibly TRBD1 for D (5 bases). CDR3 length equals 13 residues. V was clipped by 2 bases and J by 5 bases, with 10 bases between them. Germline CDR1 is LGHDT and CDR2 is YNNKEL (reference sequence). CDR3 sequence reads: CASSQTWGHEQYF. CDR3 bases: TGTGCCAGCAGCCAAACTTGGGGCCACGAGCAGTACTTC.

The rearrangement uses TRBV7-9 and TRBJ1-4, with unresolved D. Trimming pared 1 base from V and 4 bases from J, leaving 7 bases between. This CDR3 comprises 14 residues. Germline V gives CDR1 SEHNR, CDR2 FQNEAQ (reference sequence). The CDR3 DNA is TGTGCCAGCAGCTTAGACTTTTTTAATGAAAAACTGTTTTTT. This gives the protein CASSLDFFNEKLFF.

V and J are TRBV7-6 and TRBJ2-1; TRBD1 aligns across 8 bases. The junction had 8 bases not matched to a gene; V was cut back by 5 bases and J by 5 bases. This CDR3 spans 15 amino acids. Germline V CDR1 and CDR2: SGHVS, FNYEAQ. CDR3 in amino acids: CASSQDRVSHNEQFF. As DNA, the CDR3 is TGTGCCAGCAGCCAGGACAGGGTGTCCCACAATGAGCAGTTCTTC.

This clone was picked up one time. The chain recombines TRBV7-9 with TRBJ2-7; TRBD1 might be the D (6 bases). This CDR3 region has 14 residues. CDR1 is SEHNR, CDR2 FQNEAQ, per germline (reference sequence). The ends were cut back, 2 bases at V and 5 bases at J, with 13 bases in the middle. CDR3 amino acids: CASSLRQVQDEQYF. The CDR3, as DNA: TGTGCCAGCAGCTTAAGACAGGTTCAGGACGAGCAGTACTTC.

The rearrangement uses TRBV19 and TRBJ1-1; 8 positions agree with TRBD1. CDR1 and CDR2 (germline): LNHDA, SQIVND (reference sequence). The V segment lost 3 bases and the J segment 4 bases; nucleotides outside the gene matches: 7. CDR3 length: 15 residues. CDR3: CASSIQGAPGTEAFF. CDR3 coding DNA: TGTGCCAGTAGTATCCAGGGGGCGCCGGGCACTGAAGCTTTCTTT.

The chain employs TRBV13 and TRBJ2-7, with TRBD2 identical over 10 bases. Germline CDR1 and CDR2: PRHDT and FYEKMQ (reference sequence). V was pared by 0 bases and J by 7 bases, with 9 bases of the junction left unmatched. The CDR3 runs to 16 residues. This CDR3 is CASSLGALAGVGEQYF. The DNA of the CDR3 is TGTGCCAGCAGCTTAGGGGCGCTAGCGGGGGTAGGTGAGCAGTACTTC. Full variable domain (remainder filled in from reference TRBV13 and TRBJ2-7): AAGVIQSPRHLIKEKRETATLKCYPIPRHDTVYWYQQGPGQDPQFLISFYEKMQSDKGSIPDRFSAQQFSDYHSELNMSSLELGDSALYFCASSLGALAGVGEQYFGPGTRLTVT.

This clone has a single count. V is TRBV6-1 and J is TRBJ1-2; tentative D call: TRBD1 (5 bases). Germline V lookup: CDR1 MNHNS, CDR2 SASEGT. The CDR3 covers 12 residues. V was shortened by 3 bases and J by 7 bases, with 9 bases between the two germline ends. DNA of the CDR3: TGTGCCAGCAGTGACAGGGCCGGTGGCTACACCTTC. Translating gives CASSDRAGGYTF.

This chain connects TRBV5-1 to TRBJ1-1; tentatively, D is TRBD1 (6 bases). Trimming stripped 1 base from V and 1 base from J, with 8 bases between. This CDR3 contains 14 residues. Germline CDR1 reads SGHRS; CDR2 reads YFSETQ. The CDR3 region has the DNA TGCGCCAGCAGCTTGCCGACAGGGAACACTGAAGCTTTCTTT. Residues: CASSLPTGNTEAFF. Combining the CDR3 with reference TRBV5-1 and TRBJ1-1 gives the whole variable domain KAGVTQTPRYLIKTRGQQVTLSCSPISGHRSVSWYQQTPGQGLQFLFEYFSETQRNKGNFPGRFSGRQFSNSRSEMNVSTLELGDSALYLCASSLPTGNTEAFFGQGTRLTVV.

The rearrangement joins TRBV6-5 to TRBJ2-5; TRBD1 is a possible D gene (5 bases). The CDR3 is 15 residues long. Germline CDR1 MNHEY, CDR2 SVGAGI. V lost 8 bases and J lost 5, with 21 bases in between. The CDR3: CASWGWGLIRETQYF. DNA for the CDR3: TGTGCCAGCTGGGGCTGGGGCCTCATCCGGGAGACCCAGTACTTC.

The sample holds one count of this clone. This chain connects TRBV30 to TRBJ2-3, with 10 bases that match TRBD1. There are 16 residues in the CDR3. The germline CDR1 and CDR2 sequences are GTSNPN and SVGIG (reference sequence). The V gene end was trimmed by 0 bases and the J gene end by 4 bases; junction bases not matched to a gene: 7. The CDR3 is CAWSVKGTGEADTQYF. In DNA form, the CDR3 reads TGTGCCTGGAGTGTAAAGGGGACAGGGGAGGCAGATACGCAGTATTTT. Full variable domain (rest looked up from reference TRBV30 and TRBJ2-3): SQTIHQWPATLVQPVGSPLSLECTVEGTSNPNLYWYRQAAGRGLQLLFYSVGIGQISSEVPQNLSASRPQDRQFILSSKKLLLSDSGFYLCAWSVKGTGEADTQYFGPGTRLTVL.

CDR3 loop: CASSLGGGIAGNTIYF. CDR3 bases: TGTGCCAGCAGCTTAGGAGGGGGTATAGCTGGAAACACCATATATTTT. The J gene is TRBJ1-3, the V gene TRBV7-2; maybe TRBD1 (6 bases). The germline CDR1 and CDR2 sequences are SGHTA and FQGNSA. The CDR3 loop spans 16 amino acids. The V end lost 1 base, the J end lost 2 bases, and 12 bases lay between the germline ends.

The CDR3 coding sequence is TGTGCCAGCAGCCAAGATGGCACAGGGGTAAACTATGGCTACACCTTC. This codes for CASSQDGTGVNYGYTF. The rearrangement links TRBV4-2 to TRBJ1-2, with 7 bases fitting TRBD1. CDR1 is LGHNA, CDR2 YNFKEQ, per germline. The J segment lost 2 bases and the V segment lost 0 bases, leaving 6 bases of the junction unmatched. The CDR3 is made up of 16 amino acids.

This clone was found once. This chain links TRBV29-1 with TRBJ2-7; D is possibly TRBD1 (7 bases). Trimming removed 0 bases from V and 5 bases from J, with 17 bases in between. CDR1 and CDR2 from the germline V gene are SQVTM and ANQGSEA. CDR3 length: 15 residues. CDR3 DNA: TGCAGCGTTGAAGAGGCGACAGGGTGGACTAACGAGCAGTACTTC. The encoded protein is CSVEEATGWTNEQYF.

This clone turned up a few times. The rearrangement joins TRBV11-3 to TRBJ2-1; TRBD2 matches 11 bases. This CDR3 comprises 17 residues. The germline CDR1 and CDR2 sequences are SGHNT and YENEEA. V lost 2 bases, J lost 9 bases, and 12 bases stayed unmatched. The CDR3 sequence: CASSLIRGSGGATEQFF. The CDR3 DNA follows: TGTGCCAGCAGCTTAATCCGGGGTAGCGGGGGGGCCACTGAGCAGTTCTTC. Supplemented by reference TRBV11-3 and TRBJ2-1, the full variable domain reads EAGVVQSPRYKIIEKKQPVAFWCNPISGHNTLYWYLQNLGQGPELLIRYENEEAVDDSQLPKDRFSAERLKGVDSTLKIQPAELGDSAVYLCASSLIRGSGGATEQFFGPGTRLTVL.

CDR3 loop: CASSERGQPNTGELFF. The CDR3 DNA is TGTGCCAGCAGTGAAAGGGGACAGCCGAACACCGGGGAGCTGTTTTTT. This chain connects TRBV6-1 to TRBJ2-2; TRBD1 matches at 7 bases. Germline V gene lookup returns CDR1 MNHNS and CDR2 SASEGT. This CDR3 has 16 residues. V lost 2 bases to trimming and J lost 0 bases; unmatched junction nucleotides: 3.

This chain links TRBV28 with TRBJ1-2; 7 bases map to TRBD1. The germline gives CDR1 MDHEN, CDR2 SYDVKM. V dropped 7 bases and J dropped 2; count of bases not matched to a gene: 7. The CDR3 has 14 residues. Here the CDR3 DNA reads TGTGCCAGCACCCAGGGGGGTTCAAACTATGGCTACACCTTC. Encoded protein: CASTQGGSNYGYTF.

This chain uses TRBV5-1 with TRBJ1-1; D might be TRBD1 (5 bases). Germline V CDR1 and CDR2: SGHRS, YFSETQ. The CDR3 runs 15 residues. The ends were cut back, 4 bases at V and 2 bases at J, with 15 bases in the middle. The CDR3: CASSRGLGDNTEAFF. The CDR3, as DNA: TGCGCCAGCAGCCGGGGGTTAGGGGATAACACTGAAGCTTTCTTT.

This chain uses TRBV25-1 with TRBJ2-1, with D possibly being TRBD1 (5 bases). The CDR3 extends over 11 amino acids. Germline assignment: CDR1 MGHDK and CDR2 SYGVNS. The CDR3 DNA is TGTGCTTGTAAGGGGCATGGTGAGCAGTTCTTC. It yields the protein CACKGHGEQFF.